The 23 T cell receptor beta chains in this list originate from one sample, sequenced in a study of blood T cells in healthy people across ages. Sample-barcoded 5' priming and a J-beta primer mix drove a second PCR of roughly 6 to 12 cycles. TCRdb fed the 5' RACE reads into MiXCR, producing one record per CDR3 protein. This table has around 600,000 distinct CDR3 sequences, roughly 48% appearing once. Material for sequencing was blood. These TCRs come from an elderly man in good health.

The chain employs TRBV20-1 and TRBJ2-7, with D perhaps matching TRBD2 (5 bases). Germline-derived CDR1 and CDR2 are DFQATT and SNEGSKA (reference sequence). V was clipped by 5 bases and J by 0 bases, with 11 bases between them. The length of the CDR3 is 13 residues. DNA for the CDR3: TGCAGTGCTGGGAGCGGAAACTCCTACGAGCAGTACTTC. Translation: CSAGSGNSYEQYF.

This CDR3 is CASGMTGAYQPQHF. The CDR3 DNA reads TGTGCCAGCGGAATGACAGGGGCATATCAGCCCCAGCATTTT. This chain links TRBV7-2 with TRBJ1-5; 8 bases agree with TRBD1. CDR1 is SGHTA, CDR2 FQGNSA, per germline. The CDR3 is 14 amino acids. V trimming: 8 bases; J trimming: 5 bases; junction bases outside the gene matches: 8.

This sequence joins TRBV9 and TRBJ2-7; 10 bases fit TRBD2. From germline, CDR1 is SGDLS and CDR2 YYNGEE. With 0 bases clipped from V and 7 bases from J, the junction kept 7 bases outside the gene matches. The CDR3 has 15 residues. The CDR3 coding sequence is TGTGCCAGCAGCGTAGGGGATGGACTAGCGGAGGAGCAGTACTTC. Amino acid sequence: CASSVGDGLAEEQYF. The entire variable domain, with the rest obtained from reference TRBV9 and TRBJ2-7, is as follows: DSGVTQTPKHLITATGQRVTLRCSPRSGDLSVYWYQQSLDQGLQFLIQYYNGEERAKGNILERFSAQQFPDLHSELNLSSLELGDSALYFCASSVGDGLAEEQYFGPGTRLTVT.

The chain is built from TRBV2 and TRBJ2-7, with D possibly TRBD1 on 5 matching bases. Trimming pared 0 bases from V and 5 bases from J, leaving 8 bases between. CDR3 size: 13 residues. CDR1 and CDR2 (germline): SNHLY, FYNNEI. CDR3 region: CASSEAGANEQYF. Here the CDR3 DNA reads TGTGCCAGCAGTGAAGCAGGGGCCAACGAGCAGTACTTC.

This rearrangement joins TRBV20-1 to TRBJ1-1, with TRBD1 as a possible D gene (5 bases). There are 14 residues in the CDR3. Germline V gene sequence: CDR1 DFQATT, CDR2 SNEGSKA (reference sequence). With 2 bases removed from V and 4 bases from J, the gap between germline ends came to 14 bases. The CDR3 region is CSARTGGGSTEAFF. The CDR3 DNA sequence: TGCAGTGCTAGAACCGGCGGGGGGTCCACTGAAGCTTTCTTT.

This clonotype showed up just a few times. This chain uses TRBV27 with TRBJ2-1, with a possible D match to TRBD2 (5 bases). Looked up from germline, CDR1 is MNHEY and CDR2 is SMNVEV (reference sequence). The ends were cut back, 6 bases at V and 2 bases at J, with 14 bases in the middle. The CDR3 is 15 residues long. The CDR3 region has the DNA TGTGCCAGCAGACCCGGACCCGGGGCCTACAATGAGCAGTTCTTC. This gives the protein CASRPGPGAYNEQFF.

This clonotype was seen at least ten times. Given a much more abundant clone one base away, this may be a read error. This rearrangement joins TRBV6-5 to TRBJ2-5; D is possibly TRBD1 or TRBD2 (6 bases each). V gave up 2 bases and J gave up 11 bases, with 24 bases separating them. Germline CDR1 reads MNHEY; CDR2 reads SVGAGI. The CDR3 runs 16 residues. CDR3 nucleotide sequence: TGTGCCAGCAGTTACGGGGGGCCACACGTTCGGAATGAGCAGTACTTC. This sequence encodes CASSYGGPHVRNEQYF.

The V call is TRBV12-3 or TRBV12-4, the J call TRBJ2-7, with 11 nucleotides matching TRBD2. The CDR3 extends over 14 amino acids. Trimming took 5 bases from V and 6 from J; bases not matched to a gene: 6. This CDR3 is CASSTSGSRAEQYF. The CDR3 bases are TGTGCCAGCAGTACTAGCGGGAGCCGAGCCGAGCAGTACTTC.

CDR3 region: CASSQDHRDRDIAKNEQYF. The CDR3 bases are TGTGCCAGCAGCCAAGACCACCGGGACAGGGATATCGCGAAGAACGAGCAGTACTTC. This chain links TRBV3-1 with TRBJ2-7, with 9 positions matching TRBD1. Trimming cost V 0 bases and J 5 bases; bases outside gene matches: 17. This CDR3 is built from 19 residues. CDR1 is LGHDT, CDR2 YNNKEL, per germline (reference sequence).

The CDR3 spells CASSLEVRLDTQYF. The CDR3 coding sequence is TGTGCCAGCAGCTTAGAGGTCCGCCTAGATACGCAGTATTTT. This chain connects TRBV7-2 to TRBJ2-3; D is uncertain. The CDR3 contains 14 residues. Germline CDR1 SGHTA, CDR2 FQGNSA. Trimming took 1 base from V and 5 from J, leaving 10 bases between them.

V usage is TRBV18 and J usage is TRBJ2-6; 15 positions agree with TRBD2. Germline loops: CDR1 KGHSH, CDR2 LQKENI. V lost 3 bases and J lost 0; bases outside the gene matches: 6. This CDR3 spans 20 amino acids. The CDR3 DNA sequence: TGTGCCAGCTCACCCTCGGGACTAGCGGGAGGAACCTCTGGGGCCAACGTCCTGACTTTC. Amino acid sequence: CASSPSGLAGGTSGANVLTF.

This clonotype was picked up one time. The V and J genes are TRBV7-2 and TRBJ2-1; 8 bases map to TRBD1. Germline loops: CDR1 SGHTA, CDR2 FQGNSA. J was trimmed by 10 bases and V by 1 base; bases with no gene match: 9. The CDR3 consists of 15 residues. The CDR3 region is CASSLGDRPRREQFF. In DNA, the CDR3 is TGTGCCAGCAGCTTAGGGGACAGGCCCCGCCGGGAGCAGTTCTTC.

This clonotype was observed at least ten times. The CDR3 sequence is CATTPRDGYYNEQFF. The CDR3 coding sequence is TGTGCCACGACTCCCCGGGACGGCTACTACAATGAGCAGTTCTTC. This rearrangement joins TRBV6-6 to TRBJ2-1, with D possibly called TRBD1 or TRBD2 (5 bases each). Looked up from germline, CDR1 is MNHNY and CDR2 is SVGAGI (reference sequence). V lost 10 bases and J 3 bases, leaving 19 bases between the germline ends. The CDR3 runs to 15 residues.

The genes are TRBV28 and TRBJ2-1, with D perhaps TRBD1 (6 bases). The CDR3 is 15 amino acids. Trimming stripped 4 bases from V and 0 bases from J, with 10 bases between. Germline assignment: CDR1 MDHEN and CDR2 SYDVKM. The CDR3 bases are TGTGCCAGCAGTTCAACAGGGCGCTCCTACAATGAGCAGTTCTTC. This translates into CASSSTGRSYNEQFF.

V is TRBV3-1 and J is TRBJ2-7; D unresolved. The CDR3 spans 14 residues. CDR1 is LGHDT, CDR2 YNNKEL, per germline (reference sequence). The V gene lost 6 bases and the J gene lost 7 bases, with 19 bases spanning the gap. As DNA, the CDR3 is TGTGCCAGCAGTCCTCCGACCCGCGGTAATGAGCAGTACTTC. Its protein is CASSPPTRGNEQYF.

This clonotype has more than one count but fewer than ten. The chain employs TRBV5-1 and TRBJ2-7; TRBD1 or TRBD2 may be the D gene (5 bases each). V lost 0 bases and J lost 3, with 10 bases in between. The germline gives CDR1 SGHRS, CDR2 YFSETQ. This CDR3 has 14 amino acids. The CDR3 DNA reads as TGCGCCAGCAGCTTGGAGGGACCGGGCTACGAGCAGTACTTC. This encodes CASSLEGPGYEQYF.

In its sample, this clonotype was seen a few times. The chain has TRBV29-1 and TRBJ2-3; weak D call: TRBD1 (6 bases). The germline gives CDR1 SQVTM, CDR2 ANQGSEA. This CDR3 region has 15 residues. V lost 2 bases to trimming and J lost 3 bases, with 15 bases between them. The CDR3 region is CSVERWGRGTDTQYF. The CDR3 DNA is TGCAGCGTTGAAAGATGGGGCAGGGGAACAGATACGCAGTATTTT.

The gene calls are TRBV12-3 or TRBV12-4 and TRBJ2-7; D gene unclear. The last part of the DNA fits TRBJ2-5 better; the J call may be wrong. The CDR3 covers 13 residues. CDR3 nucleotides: TGTGCCAGCAGTTGGACCCCTGAGGAGACCCAGTACTTC. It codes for CASSWTPEETQYF.

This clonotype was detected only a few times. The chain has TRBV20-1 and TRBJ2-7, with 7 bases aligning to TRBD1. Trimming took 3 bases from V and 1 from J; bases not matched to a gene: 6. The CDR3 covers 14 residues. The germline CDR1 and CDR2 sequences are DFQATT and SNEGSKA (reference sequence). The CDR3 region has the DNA TGCAGTGCTAGTTCCAGACAGGGTTCCTACGAGCAGTACTTC. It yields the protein CSASSRQGSYEQYF.

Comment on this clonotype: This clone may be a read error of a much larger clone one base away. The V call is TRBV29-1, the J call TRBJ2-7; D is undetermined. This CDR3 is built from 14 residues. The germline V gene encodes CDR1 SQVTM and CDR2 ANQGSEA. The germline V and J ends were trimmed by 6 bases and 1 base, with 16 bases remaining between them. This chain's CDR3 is CSVAPKVPSYEQYF. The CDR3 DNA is TGCAGCGTGGCCCCCAAGGTCCCATCCTACGAGCAGTACTTC.

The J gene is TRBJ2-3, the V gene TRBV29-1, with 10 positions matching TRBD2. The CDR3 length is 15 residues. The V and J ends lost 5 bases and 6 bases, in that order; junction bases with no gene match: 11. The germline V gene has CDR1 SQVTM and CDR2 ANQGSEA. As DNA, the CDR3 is TGCAGCGTTTTAGGACTAGCGGAACGGAGGGATACGCAGTATTTT. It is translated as CSVLGLAERRDTQYF.

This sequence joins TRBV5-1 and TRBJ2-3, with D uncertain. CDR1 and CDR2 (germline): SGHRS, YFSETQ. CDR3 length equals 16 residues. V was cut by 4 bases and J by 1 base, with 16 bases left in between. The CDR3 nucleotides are TGCGCCAGCAGCCAAACCGCACCCACGGGCACAGATACGCAGTATTTT. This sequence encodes CASSQTAPTGTDTQYF.

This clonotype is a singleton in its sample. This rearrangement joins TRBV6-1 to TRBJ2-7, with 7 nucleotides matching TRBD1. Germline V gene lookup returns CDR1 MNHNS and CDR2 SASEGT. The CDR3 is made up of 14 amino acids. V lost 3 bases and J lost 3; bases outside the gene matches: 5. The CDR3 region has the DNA TGTGCCAGCAGTGACGACAGGGTTGGCTACGAGCAGTACTTC. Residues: CASSDDRVGYEQYF.